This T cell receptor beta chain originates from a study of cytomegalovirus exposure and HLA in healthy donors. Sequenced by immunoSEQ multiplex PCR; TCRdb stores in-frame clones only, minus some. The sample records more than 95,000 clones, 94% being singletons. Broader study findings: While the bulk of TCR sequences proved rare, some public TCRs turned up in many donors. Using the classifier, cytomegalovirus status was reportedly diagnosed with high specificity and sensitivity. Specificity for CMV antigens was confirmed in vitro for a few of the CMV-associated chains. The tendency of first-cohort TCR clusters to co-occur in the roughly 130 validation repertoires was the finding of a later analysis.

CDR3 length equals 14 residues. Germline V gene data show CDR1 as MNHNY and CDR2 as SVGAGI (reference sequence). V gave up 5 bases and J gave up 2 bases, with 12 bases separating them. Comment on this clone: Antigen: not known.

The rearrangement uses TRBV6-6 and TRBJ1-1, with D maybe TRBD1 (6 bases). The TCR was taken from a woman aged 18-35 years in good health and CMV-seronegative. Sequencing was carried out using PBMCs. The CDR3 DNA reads TGTGCCAGCAGTCCTAACAGGGTTAACACTGAAGCTTTCTTT. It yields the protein CASSPNRVNTEAFF.